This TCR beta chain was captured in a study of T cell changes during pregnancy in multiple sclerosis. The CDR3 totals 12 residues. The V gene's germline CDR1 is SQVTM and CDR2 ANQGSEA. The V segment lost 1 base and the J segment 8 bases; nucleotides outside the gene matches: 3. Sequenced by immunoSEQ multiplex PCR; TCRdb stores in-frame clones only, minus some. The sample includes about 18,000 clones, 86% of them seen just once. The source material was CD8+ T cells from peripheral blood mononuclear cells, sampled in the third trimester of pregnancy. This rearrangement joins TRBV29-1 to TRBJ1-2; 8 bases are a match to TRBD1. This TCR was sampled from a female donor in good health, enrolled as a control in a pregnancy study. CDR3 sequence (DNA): TGCAGCGTTGAAGGACAGGGGAGCGGCTACACCTTC. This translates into CSVEGQGSGYTF.